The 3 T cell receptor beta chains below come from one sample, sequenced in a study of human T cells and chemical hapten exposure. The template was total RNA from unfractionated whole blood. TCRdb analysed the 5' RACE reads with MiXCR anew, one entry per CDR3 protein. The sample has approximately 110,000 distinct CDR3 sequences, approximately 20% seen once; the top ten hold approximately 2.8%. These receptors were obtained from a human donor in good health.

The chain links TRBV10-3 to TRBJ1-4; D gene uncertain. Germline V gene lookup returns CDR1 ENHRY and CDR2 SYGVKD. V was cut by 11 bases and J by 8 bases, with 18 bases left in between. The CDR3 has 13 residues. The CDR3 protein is CASRAGIREKLFF. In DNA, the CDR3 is TGTGCCTCCCGGGCGGGGATTCGGGAAAAACTGTTTTTT.

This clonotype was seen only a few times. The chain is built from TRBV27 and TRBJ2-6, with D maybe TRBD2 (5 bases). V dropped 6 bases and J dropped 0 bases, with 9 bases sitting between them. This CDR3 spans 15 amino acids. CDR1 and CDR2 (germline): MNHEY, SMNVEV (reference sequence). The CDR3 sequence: CASRYEGSGANVLTF. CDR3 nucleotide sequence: TGTGCCAGCAGGTACGAGGGCTCTGGGGCCAACGTCCTGACTTTC.

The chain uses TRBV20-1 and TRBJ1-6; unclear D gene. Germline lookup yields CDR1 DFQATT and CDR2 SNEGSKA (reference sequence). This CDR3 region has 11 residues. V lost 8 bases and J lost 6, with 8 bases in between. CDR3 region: CSISSNSPLHF. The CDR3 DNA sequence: TGCAGTATAAGCAGTAATTCACCCCTCCACTTT.